This note documents a single T cell receptor beta chain sequence. Its antigen is undetermined. The data were obtained in a study of T cells in Graves' hyperthyroidism and ophthalmopathy. General study findings and limits: Most clonotypes that expanded in the thyroid above 0.001 also showed up in blood.

V was clipped by 1 base and J by 0 bases; unmatched bases: 12. CDR1 and CDR2 from the germline V gene are SGHTA and FQGNSA. This CDR3 is 20 amino acids long. Researchers amplified the TCR beta CDR3 regions from RNA transcripts. Carried out on the TCR CDR3, a first-round RT-PCR used the HTBI primer set. From the multiplex PCR reads, TCRdb called clonotypes with MiXCR, one entry per CDR3 protein. The sample has about 560,000 distinct CDR3 sequences, approximately 15% seen once; the top ten hold 18%. The origin of this receptor is a young woman with Graves' hyperthyroidism. The sample consisted of blood. This chain connects TRBV7-2 to TRBJ2-7; TRBD2 matches at 13 bases. CDR3 DNA sequence: TGTGCCAGCAGCTTAGGGTTTGGACTAGCGGGGGTGATGAGCTCCTACGAGCAGTACTTC. It yields the protein CASSLGFGLAGVMSSYEQYF. Drawing the rest from reference TRBV7-2 and TRBJ2-7, the complete variable domain is GAGVSQSPSNKVTEKGKDVELRCDPISGHTALYWYRQSLGQGLEFLIYFQGNSAPDKSGLPSDRFSAERTGGSVSTLTIQRTQQEDSAVYLCASSLGFGLAGVMSSYEQYFGPGTRLTVT.